This T cell receptor beta chain came from a study of blood T cell repertoires in COVID-19. Study context: The United States, Italy and Spain were the sources of the acute and convalescent COVID-19 samples.

CDR1 SGHTA and CDR2 FQGNSA come from the germline V gene. V lost 2 bases and J 0 bases, leaving 10 bases between the germline ends. The CDR3 covers 15 residues. TCRdb's copy holds only in-frame clones and misses some; the assay was immunoSEQ multiplex PCR. The data show some 30,000 clones, roughly 91% seen once. The sample taken for sequencing was peripheral blood. This receptor was obtained from a man between 70 and 80 years old with active COVID-19. The chain links TRBV7-2 to TRBJ1-2, with D possibly being TRBD1 (5 bases). The CDR3 sequence: CASSLQGLANYGYTF. CDR3 DNA sequence: TGTGCCAGCAGCTTACAGGGATTGGCTAACTATGGCTACACCTTC.